Presented here are 5 T cell receptor beta chains from one specimen sequenced in a study of blood T cell repertoires in COVID-19. Measured with immunoSEQ multiplex PCR; TCRdb has only the in-frame clones, and not every one. In the table there are fewer than 200,000 clones, approximately 86% of which are singletons. Sequenced sample: peripheral blood. Receptors were obtained from a man in his 60s who had recovered from COVID-19.

The gene calls are TRBV9 and TRBJ1-1, with 8 nucleotides matching TRBD1. The germline V gene has CDR1 SGDLS and CDR2 YYNGEE. V was clipped by 4 bases and J by 0 bases; unmatched bases: 14. This CDR3 has 18 residues. This chain's CDR3 is CASSSTQMDRAMNTEAFF. The CDR3 nucleotides are TGTGCCAGCAGCTCAACACAAATGGACAGGGCGATGAACACTGAAGCTTTCTTT.

This rearrangement joins TRBV27 to TRBJ2-1; 11 bases agree with TRBD2. Germline V lookup: CDR1 MNHEY, CDR2 SMNVEV (reference sequence). V dropped 5 bases and J dropped 4; count of bases not matched to a gene: 10. This CDR3 comprises 17 residues. CDR3 DNA: TGTGCCAGCAGTCTCAATCTCCTAGCGGGGGGTTACAATGAGCAGTTCTTC. This translates into CASSLNLLAGGYNEQFF.

V is TRBV5-1 and J is TRBJ2-1; D is uncertain. Germline CDR1 is SGHRS and CDR2 is YFSETQ. V was cut by 4 bases and J by 6 bases, with 11 bases left in between. The CDR3 is 13 residues long. CDR3 sequence: CASSPSLRNEQFF. The CDR3 nucleotides read TGCGCCAGCAGCCCGTCGCTACGCAATGAGCAGTTCTTC.

V usage is TRBV18 and J usage is TRBJ1-5; 9 nucleotides agree with TRBD1. Germline V gene sequence: CDR1 KGHSH, CDR2 LQKENI. This CDR3 is built from 17 residues. The junction had 11 bases not matched to a gene; V was cut back by 6 bases and J by 2 bases. CDR3 sequence reads: CASSPTGGRWGNQPQHF. DNA for the CDR3: TGTGCCAGCTCCCCGACAGGGGGGAGATGGGGCAATCAGCCCCAGCATTTT.

The chain uses TRBV5-1 and TRBJ2-3; perhaps TRBD1 as D (6 bases). Germline V gene lookup returns CDR1 SGHRS and CDR2 YFSETQ. V shed 0 bases and J shed 10 bases, with 15 bases lying between them. The CDR3 is 14 amino acids. The CDR3 region has the DNA TGCGCCAGCAGCTTGGTCGTTGGGACAATGGCGCAGTATTTT. This encodes CASSLVVGTMAQYF. Full variable domain (missing parts from reference TRBV5-1 and TRBJ2-3): KAGVTQTPRYLIKTRGQQVTLSCSPISGHRSVSWYQQTPGQGLQFLFEYFSETQRNKGNFPGRFSGRQFSNSRSEMNVSTLELGDSALYLCASSLVVGTMAQYFGPGTRLTVL.